These T cell receptor beta chains were read from a single sample in a study of blood T cell repertoires in COVID-19. TCRdb keeps only in-frame clones here, not all; method: immunoSEQ multiplex PCR. The repertoire includes about 84,000 clones, 70% to 80% of them detected once, and 5% to 6% sits in the top ten. Sample: peripheral blood. Receptors originate from a man between 50 and 59 years old with active or convalescent COVID-19. The CDR3 runs from the conserved cysteine through the conserved F or W. The D gene is left open where the match is weak. Not all rows give a size; the values are once, few, many and, for expanded clones, a class.

d_call	j_call	v_call	clone_size	cdr3_nt	cdr3_aa
TRBD1	TRBJ2-7	TRBV7-9	NA	TGTGCCAGCAGCTTAGCGGACAGGGGGCCCGAGCAGTACTTC	CASSLADRGPEQYF
TRBD1	TRBJ1-5	TRBV19	NA	TGTGCCAGTAACCTAGGGGGCGCGGGTTCATGGGATCAGCCCCAGCATTTT	CASNLGGAGSWDQPQHF
TRBD1	TRBJ2-3	TRBV5-1	NA	TGCGCCAGCAGCGAGACAGGGGGCAGATCAGATACGCAGTATTTT	CASSETGGRSDTQYF
NA	TRBJ1-2	TRBV13	once	TGTGCCAGCAGCTTAGGCCGCCCGGGGTATGGCTACACCTTC	CASSLGRPGYGYTF
NA	TRBJ1-5	TRBV28	few	TGTGCCAGCAGTTTGTTTCGTGGGACTGGGAATCAGCCCCAGCATTTT	CASSLFRGTGNQPQHF
TRBD2	TRBJ2-7	TRBV5-5	NA	TGTGCCAGCAGCAGAGATCTAGCGGGTGATTACGAGCAGTACTTC	CASSRDLAGDYEQYF
TRBD1	TRBJ1-2	TRBV29-1	NA	TGCAGCGTAGGTACAGGGGCGCGTAGGGGCTACACCTTC	CSVGTGARRGYTF
NA	TRBJ1-4	TRBV6-5	few	TGTGCCAGCAGGACAGGCCCTGCAACTAATGAAAAACTGTTTTTT	CASRTGPATNEKLFF
NA	TRBJ1-1	TRBV2	few	TGTGCCAGCAGTGAACGGCAGGCGGGCACTGAAGCTTTCTTT	CASSERQAGTEAFF
NA	TRBJ1-3	TRBV6-5	NA	TGTGCCAGCAGTTACTCGTGGGGGGGCGCAGGAAACACCATATATTTT	CASSYSWGGAGNTIYF
NA	TRBJ1-1	TRBV5-4	NA	TGTGCCAGCAGCTTCGGCGGCCAAAGTCGGACTGAAGCTTTCTTT	CASSFGGQSRTEAFF
TRBD2	TRBJ2-2	TRBV5-1	NA	TGCGCCAGCACCTTCAGGACTAGCGGGGGGAACACCGGGGAGCTGTTTTTT	CASTFRTSGGNTGELFF
NA	TRBJ2-3	TRBV6-6	NA	TGTGCCAGCAGTTTCGGGACTGTCACAGATACGCAGTATTTT	CASSFGTVTDTQYF
NA	TRBJ1-2	TRBV19	many	TGTGCCAGTAGTATAGATCAAGGGGAGGGCTATGGCTACACCTTC	CASSIDQGEGYGYTF
NA	TRBJ2-7	TRBV7-2	NA	TGTGCCAGCAGCTTAGGGACGGACTCCCCTACCTACGAGCAGTACTTC	CASSLGTDSPTYEQYF
NA	TRBJ1-3	TRBV7-2	NA	TGTGCCAGCAGCCAGGGTATAAGCTCTGGAAACACCATATATTTT	CASSQGISSGNTIYF
NA	TRBJ1-2	TRBV5-1	NA	TGCGCCAGCAGCCTTGGGAGGACGGCGGTTGCTGGAGGCTACACCTTC	CASSLGRTAVAGGYTF
NA	TRBJ2-3	TRBV12-5	NA	TGTGCTAGTGCTCCGCGGTTGTCCACAGATACGCAGTATTTT	CASAPRLSTDTQYF
NA	TRBJ2-4	TRBV5-1	NA	TGCGCCAGCAGAGTCGAGGGAATAAACATTCAGTACTTC	CASRVEGINIQYF
NA	TRBJ1-2	TRBV7-9	NA	TGTGCCAGCAGCTTAGACAGACACTATGGCTACACCTTC	CASSLDRHYGYTF
TRBD2	TRBJ2-2	TRBV7-3	once	TGTGCCAGCAGCTTAACCCCTGGACTAGCGGGGGGAATAAACACCGGGGAGCTGTTTTTT	CASSLTPGLAGGINTGELFF
NA	TRBJ2-7	TRBV5-4	NA	TGTGCCAGCAGCTTGGGGGGCCTCAGCTCCTACGAGCAGTACTTC	CASSLGGLSSYEQYF
NA	TRBJ2-1	TRBV6-1	NA	TGTGCCAGCAGTGAAATCGCTGGCGGGACCCTCTACAATGAGCAGTTCTTC	CASSEIAGGTLYNEQFF
TRBD1	TRBJ1-1	TRBV7-3	few	TGTGCCAGCAGCCCCGACAGGGCGGCGGGTGAAGCTTTCTTT	CASSPDRAAGEAFF
TRBD2	TRBJ2-7	TRBV6-5	NA	TGTGCCAGCAGGCGGGAGCCCTTTGAGTCCTACGAGCAGTACTTC	CASRREPFESYEQYF
NA	TRBJ1-2	TRBV7-2	NA	TGTGCCAGCGGATCGGGGGGACCTCTTAACTATGGCTACACCTTC	CASGSGGPLNYGYTF
NA	TRBJ2-5	TRBV9	few	TGTGCCAGCAGCGCCTCGAGACAAGAGACCCAGTACTTC	CASSASRQETQYF
TRBD2	TRBJ2-7	TRBV7-9	NA	TGTGCCAGCAGCGAAACTAGCGGGGGGGCGCTTGAGCAGTACTTC	CASSETSGGALEQYF
NA	TRBJ1-1	TRBV5-1	NA	TGCGCCAGCAGGGAGGGGTGGAACACTGAAGCTTTCTTT	CASREGWNTEAFF
NA	TRBJ1-2	TRBV9	NA	TGTGCCAGCAGCCTGTGGGGGGATTCAGGCTACACCTTC	CASSLWGDSGYTF
TRBD1	TRBJ2-2	TRBV19	NA	TGTGCCAGTATGACAGGGTGGACCGGGGAGCTGTTTTTT	CASMTGWTGELFF
NA	TRBJ2-7	TRBV19	NA	TGTGCCAGTAGTACTACGTTTTTTGTCTTCGAGCAGTACTTC	CASSTTFFVFEQYF
NA	TRBJ2-1	TRBV7-9	NA	TGTGCCAGCAGCACGGACAGCAATGAGCAGTTCTTC	CASSTDSNEQFF
TRBD2	TRBJ2-1	TRBV7-3	NA	TGTGCCAGCAGCTCTGCACTAGCGGGGGGGAACAATGAGCAGTTCTTC	CASSSALAGGNNEQFF
TRBD1	TRBJ2-7	TRBV6-5	NA	TGTGCCAGCAGTTACGACCGGGACAGGGAATACGAGCAGTACTTC	CASSYDRDREYEQYF
NA	TRBJ1-1	TRBV10-3	NA	TGTGCCATCAGTGAGTCACACAGCACCCTGAGAGCTTTCTTT	CAISESHSTLRAFF
TRBD2	TRBJ2-7	TRBV3-1/TRBV3-2	NA	TGTGCCAGCAGTCGGATAGCGGGGGGGGGATTCTCCCGATCCTACGAGCAGTACTTC	CASSRIAGGGFSRSYEQYF
TRBD1	TRBJ1-1	TRBV19	NA	TGTGCCAGTAGGGCGAGACAGGGGGAGAAAGCTTTCTTT	CASRARQGEKAFF
TRBD1	TRBJ2-1	TRBV27	NA	TGTGCCAGCAGTCCGGGACAGGGCGACTACAATGAGCAGTTCTTC	CASSPGQGDYNEQFF
NA	TRBJ2-3	TRBV7-8	NA	TGTGCCAGCAGCCAGAGGAGGGTCCGGGACCCAAACACAGATACGCAGTATTTT	CASSQRRVRDPNTDTQYF
NA	TRBJ1-1	TRBV5-1	few	TGCGCCAGCAGCTTTTGGGAGTCGAACACTGAAGCTTTCTTT	CASSFWESNTEAFF
TRBD1	TRBJ1-2	TRBV5-1	NA	TGCGCCAGCAGCCCACAGGGGGGTCAATATGGCTACACCTTC	CASSPQGGQYGYTF
TRBD1	TRBJ1-3	TRBV7-2	NA	TGTGCCAGCAGCTTAGGACAGGGTCGCGGAAACACCATATATTTT	CASSLGQGRGNTIYF
NA	TRBJ2-7	TRBV13	NA	TGTGCCAGCAGCTTAAGGGGATCCGACGAGCAGTACTTC	CASSLRGSDEQYF
NA	TRBJ1-3	TRBV18	NA	TGTGCCAGCTCACAAAACTACGACAGATCTGGAAACACCATATATTTT	CASSQNYDRSGNTIYF